Here is one TCR beta chain with its context. Its matching antigen is unknown. The record originates from a study of Ad26.COV2.S vaccination and SARS-CoV-2 variants. At the level of the study: The study gave Ad26.COV2.S intramuscularly, once or twice 56 days apart.

Treatment of the sample: over 15 received Ad26.COV2.S at low or high dose, single or two shots; several received placebo; per-sample allocation not given. Following the first vaccine or placebo injection, samples were taken on day 63. Study results and limitations: Non-spike TCR breadth was similar in vaccine and placebo recipients. Vaccinees showed greater spike-specific TCR breadth than placebo recipients. Following vaccination, spike-specific CD8+ and CD4+ T cell responses reportedly exhibited substantial breadth.

Assay: immunoSEQ multiplex PCR; the TCRdb copy retains only in-frame clones and omits some. The sample lists 300,000 to 500,000 clones; about 85% were seen once. The source is a person between 18 and 65 years old who received the Ad26.COV2.S COVID-19 vaccine or a placebo. The specimen comprised peripheral blood, sampled in a trial of Ad26.COV2.S vaccine versus placebo.

CDR3 protein: CASSTGTGKDYGYTF. The DNA for the CDR3 is TGTGCCAGCTCAACTGGGACAGGGAAGGACTATGGCTACACCTTC. The chain employs TRBV18 and TRBJ1-2; 9 bases match TRBD1. The V and J ends lost 5 bases and 3 bases, in that order; junction bases with no gene match: 7. The CDR3 has 15 amino acids. Looked up from germline, CDR1 is KGHSH and CDR2 is LQKENI.